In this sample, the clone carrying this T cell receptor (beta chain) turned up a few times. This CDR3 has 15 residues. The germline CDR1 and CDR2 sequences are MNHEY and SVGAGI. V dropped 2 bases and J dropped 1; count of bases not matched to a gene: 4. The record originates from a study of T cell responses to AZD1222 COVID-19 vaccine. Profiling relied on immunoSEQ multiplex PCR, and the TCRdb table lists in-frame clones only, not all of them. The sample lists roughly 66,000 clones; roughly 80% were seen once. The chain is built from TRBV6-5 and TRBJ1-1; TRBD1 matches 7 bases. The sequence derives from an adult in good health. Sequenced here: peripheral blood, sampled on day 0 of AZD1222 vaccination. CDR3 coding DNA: TGTGCCAGCAGTTACAGGGGGCGTGGGAACACTGAAGCTTTCTTT. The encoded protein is CASSYRGRGNTEAFF.